This T cell receptor (beta chain) was obtained from a study of shared clonotypes between healthy human individuals. This CDR3 has 14 amino acids. The germline CDR1 and CDR2 sequences are SQVTM and ANQGSEA. V shed 1 base and J 7 bases; nucleotides not matched to a gene: 7. Study-level findings and limits: Relative to clonotypes present in all four donors, those not shared had lower generation probabilities. Sharing across four donors was highest in naive CD4 (around 5%) and lowest in memory CD8 (about 0.4%).

Every subset's genomic DNA went evenly onto several immunoSEQ plates. Per the original data handling: ImmunoSEQ output held junction-only sequences without quality scores, so filtering differed. Clones were sequenced by immunoSEQ multiplex PCR, and TCRdb holds only the in-frame ones, with some missing. The V and J calls and the clone size are those of that table, but D and trimming were determined from the DNA. This table has 1.6 million or so clones, less than 99% appearing once. Note on this clone: No antigen is known for it.

The chain carries TRBV29-1 and TRBJ2-5, with 9 bases lining up with TRBD2. Source material: naive CD4+ T cells sorted from blood. Subset described: CD45RA+ positively selected. The source of this sequence is a man younger than 45 in good health. As DNA, the CDR3 is TGCAGCGTTGAAGCTAGCGGGATCTTGGGGACCCAGTACTTC. Its protein is CSVEASGILGTQYF.